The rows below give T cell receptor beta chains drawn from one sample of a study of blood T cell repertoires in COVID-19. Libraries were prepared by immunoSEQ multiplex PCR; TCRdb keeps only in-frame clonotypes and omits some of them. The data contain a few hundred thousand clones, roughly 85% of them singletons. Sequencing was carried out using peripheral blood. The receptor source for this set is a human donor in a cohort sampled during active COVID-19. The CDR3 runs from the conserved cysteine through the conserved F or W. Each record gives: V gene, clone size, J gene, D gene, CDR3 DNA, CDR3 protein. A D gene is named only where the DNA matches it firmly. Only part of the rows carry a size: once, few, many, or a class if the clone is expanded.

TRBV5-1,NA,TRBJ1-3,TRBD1,TGCGCCAGCAGCTTTACCGGGACAGGGCACGGAAACACCATATATTTT,CASSFTGTGHGNTIYF
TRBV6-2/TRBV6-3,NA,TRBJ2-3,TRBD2,TGTGCCAGCAGCCTCCAAGGACTAGCAACAGATACGCAGTATTTT,CASSLQGLATDTQYF
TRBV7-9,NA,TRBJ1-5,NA,TGTGCCAGCAGCTTAGTGGGGGCCGATCAGCCCCAGCATTTT,CASSLVGADQPQHF
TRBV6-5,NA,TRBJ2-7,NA,TGTGCCAGCAGGTGGAGGGGCCTCTCCTACGAGCAGTACTTC,CASRWRGLSYEQYF
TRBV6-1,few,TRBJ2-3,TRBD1,TGTGCCAGCAGCGGACAGGGGTCAGATACGCAGTATTTT,CASSGQGSDTQYF
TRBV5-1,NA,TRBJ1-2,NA,TGCGCCAGCAGCTTGCGCAAGGGGCCCGTCTATGGCTACACCTTC,CASSLRKGPVYGYTF
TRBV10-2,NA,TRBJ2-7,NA,TGCGCCAGCCGGAGCTCCTACGAGCAGTACTTC,CASRSSYEQYF
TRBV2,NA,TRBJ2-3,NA,TGTGCCAGCAGTGGGGGCAGTAGCACAGATACGCAGTATTTT,CASSGGSSTDTQYF
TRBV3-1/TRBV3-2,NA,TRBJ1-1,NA,TGTGCCAGCAGCCGCGACTGGTCCGAAGCTTTCTTT,CASSRDWSEAFF
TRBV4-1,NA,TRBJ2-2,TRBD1,TGCGCCAGCAGCCAGGTGGGACAGGCGGGCACCGGGGAGCTGTTTTTT,CASSQVGQAGTGELFF
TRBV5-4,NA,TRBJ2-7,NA,TGTGCCAGCAGCTTGGAAGGGGGAAGGTCCTACGAGCAGTACTTC,CASSLEGGRSYEQYF
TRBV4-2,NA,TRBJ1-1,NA,TGTGCCAGCAGCCCGGCGGGGAACACTGAAGCTTTCTTT,CASSPAGNTEAFF
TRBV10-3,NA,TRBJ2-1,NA,TGTGCCATCAGTCCCGAAAAGGGAGGCTACAATGAGCAGTTCTTC,CAISPEKGGYNEQFF
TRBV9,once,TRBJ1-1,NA,TGTGCCAGCAGCGCGCAAGGGGTTGGGAACACTGAAGCTTTCTTT,CASSAQGVGNTEAFF
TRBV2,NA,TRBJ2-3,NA,TGTGCCAGCAGTGAAGTGCCCGGGGAACGGGGCACAGATACGCAGTATTTT,CASSEVPGERGTDTQYF
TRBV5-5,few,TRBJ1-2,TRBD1,TGTGCCAGCAGCCCGGGACAGGGGACCTATGGCTACACCTTC,CASSPGQGTYGYTF
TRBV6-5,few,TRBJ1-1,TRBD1,TGTGCCACCTACAGGGGGCTTAGTACTGAAGCTTTCTTT,CATYRGLSTEAFF
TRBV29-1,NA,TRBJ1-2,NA,TGCAGCGTTGAAGGCGCTAACAGCAACTATGGCTACACCTTC,CSVEGANSNYGYTF
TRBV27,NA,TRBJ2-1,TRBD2,TGTGCCAGCACAACCGTTCTAGCGGCTTCCTACAATGAGCAGTTCTTC,CASTTVLAASYNEQFF
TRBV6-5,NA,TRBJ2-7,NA,TGTGCCAGCAGGTCAGGGATTGGGTCCTACGAGCAGTACTTC,CASRSGIGSYEQYF
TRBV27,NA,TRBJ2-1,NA,TGTGCCAGCGCGTGGCAGGCTGAAAATGAGCAGTTCTTC,CASAWQAENEQFF
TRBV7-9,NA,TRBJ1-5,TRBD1,TGTGCCAGCAGCAGGGACAGTCTGCAGCCCCAGCATTTT,CASSRDSLQPQHF
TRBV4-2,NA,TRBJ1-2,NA,TGTGCCAGCAGCCAAGATGGCGGCTACACCTTC,CASSQDGGYTF
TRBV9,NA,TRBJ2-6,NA,TGTGCCAGCAGCGTCAGGGGAACAGGGGCCAACGTCCTGACTTTC,CASSVRGTGANVLTF
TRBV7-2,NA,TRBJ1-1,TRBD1,TGTGCCAGCAGGCTTGACAGGGAGAACACTGAAGCTTTCTTT,CASRLDRENTEAFF
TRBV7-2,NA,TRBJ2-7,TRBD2,TGTGCCAGCAGGTGGGGGGGACCCTTCACTCCCTACGAGCAGTACTTC,CASRWGGPFTPYEQYF
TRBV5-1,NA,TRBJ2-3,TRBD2,TGCGCCACCCAGGGGGGGACTAGCGGGAGCGCAGATACGCAGTATTTT,CATQGGTSGSADTQYF
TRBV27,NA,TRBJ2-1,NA,TGTGCCAGCAAGGGGATGGGCAATGAGCAGTTCTTC,CASKGMGNEQFF
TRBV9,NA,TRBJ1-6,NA,TGTGCCAGCAGCGTAGCGAGTTCACCCCTCCACTTT,CASSVASSPLHF
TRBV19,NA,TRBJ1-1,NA,TGTGCCAGTAGACCTCGGACAGCCTATATGAACACTGAAGCTTTCTTT,CASRPRTAYMNTEAFF
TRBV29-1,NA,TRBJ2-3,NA,TGCAGCGTTGGAGGCATATCGACAGTCACAGATACGCAGTATTTT,CSVGGISTVTDTQYF
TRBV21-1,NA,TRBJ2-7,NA,TGTGCCAGCAGCGGGTGCTCCCGGGGAGAATTGTACGAGCAGTACTTC,CASSGCSRGELYEQYF
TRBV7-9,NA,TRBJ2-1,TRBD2,TGTGCCAGCAGAAGTATCCGGGGGGGCTCGACGGATGAGCAGTTCTTC,CASRSIRGGSTDEQFF
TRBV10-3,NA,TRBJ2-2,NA,TGTGCCATCAGCAGGGGAGGGGACACCGGGGAGCTGTTTTTT,CAISRGGDTGELFF
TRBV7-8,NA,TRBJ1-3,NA,TGTGCCAGCAGCTTAAATTATGGAAACACCATATATTTT,CASSLNYGNTIYF
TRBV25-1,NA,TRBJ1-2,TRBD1,TGTGCCAGCAGTGATCCTGGGACAGGACGCAGCTATGGCTACACCTTC,CASSDPGTGRSYGYTF
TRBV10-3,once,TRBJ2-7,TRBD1,TGTGCCATCTCGACAGGGGCCGAGCAGTACTTC,CAISTGAEQYF
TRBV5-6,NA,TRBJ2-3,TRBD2,TGTGCCAGCAGCTTGGTTCGACGGGGGGGCACAGATACGCAGTATTTT,CASSLVRRGGTDTQYF
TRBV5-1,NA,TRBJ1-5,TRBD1,TGCGCCAGCAGCTTGGGGACAGGTGGTCAGCCCCAGCATTTT,CASSLGTGGQPQHF
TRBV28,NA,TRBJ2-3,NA,TGTGCCAGCAGTCTAACTAGGGTAGCAGCCCATACGCAGTATTTT,CASSLTRVAAHTQYF
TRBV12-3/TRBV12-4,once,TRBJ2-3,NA,TGTGCCAGCAGACGGACAGTCGATACGCAGTATTTT,CASRRTVDTQYF
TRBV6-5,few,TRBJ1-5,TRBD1,TGTGCCAGCAGTCCCGACAGGGCGGCAAATCAGCCCCAGCATTTT,CASSPDRAANQPQHF
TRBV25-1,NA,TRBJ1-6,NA,TGTGCCAGCAGTGAATATGGGCAGGGTCGGTCACCCCTCCACTTT,CASSEYGQGRSPLHF
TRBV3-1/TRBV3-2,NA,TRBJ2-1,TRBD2,TGTGCCAGCAGCCAACCTACTAGCGGGTCCTACAATGAGCAGTTCTTC,CASSQPTSGSYNEQFF
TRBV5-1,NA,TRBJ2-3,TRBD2,TGCGCCAGCAGCTTTAGCGGGGGTGGCACAGATACGCAGTATTTT,CASSFSGGGTDTQYF
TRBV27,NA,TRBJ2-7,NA,TGTGCCAGCAGTTTATCGATTGCCACTTACGAGCAGTACTTC,CASSLSIATYEQYF
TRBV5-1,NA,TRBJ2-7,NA,TGCGCCAGCAGCAGGAATCAGGGGTCCCACGAATACGAGCAGTACTTC,CASSRNQGSHEYEQYF
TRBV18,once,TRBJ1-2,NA,TGTGCCAGCTCACCCATGACGACAGGAGCAAACTATGGCTACACCTTC,CASSPMTTGANYGYTF
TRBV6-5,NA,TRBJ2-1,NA,TGTGCCAGCAGTTATGGTCTGGGGGCGTCGGATGAGCAGTTCTTC,CASSYGLGASDEQFF
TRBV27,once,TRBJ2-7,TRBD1,TGTGCCAGCAGATCAGGGGGCCTCTACGAGCAGTACTTC,CASRSGGLYEQYF
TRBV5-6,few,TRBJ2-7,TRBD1,TGTGCCAGCAGCAGACAGGGTGTTCACGAGCAGTACTTC,CASSRQGVHEQYF
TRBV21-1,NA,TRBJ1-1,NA,TGTGCCAGCAGCAAAGAATTGGACAGGGACGTAGCGAACACTGAAGCTTTCTTT,CASSKELDRDVANTEAFF
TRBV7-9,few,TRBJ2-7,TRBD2,TGTGCCAGCAGCTTTCTAGCGGGGGGTCACGAGCAGTACTTC,CASSFLAGGHEQYF
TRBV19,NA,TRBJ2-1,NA,TGTGCCAGTAGTGAACAGGGCCCAGGCGATGAGCAGTTCTTC,CASSEQGPGDEQFF
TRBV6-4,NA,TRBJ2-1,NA,TGTGCCAGCAGTCCTTTCCAGGACACCTCTCAGTTCTTC,CASSPFQDTSQFF
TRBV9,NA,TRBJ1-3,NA,TGTGCCAGCAGTGCACAGGGATCTGGAAACACCATATATTTT,CASSAQGSGNTIYF
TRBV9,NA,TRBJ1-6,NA,TGTGCCAGCGACGCGGGGGTCAATTCACCCCTCCACTTT,CASDAGVNSPLHF